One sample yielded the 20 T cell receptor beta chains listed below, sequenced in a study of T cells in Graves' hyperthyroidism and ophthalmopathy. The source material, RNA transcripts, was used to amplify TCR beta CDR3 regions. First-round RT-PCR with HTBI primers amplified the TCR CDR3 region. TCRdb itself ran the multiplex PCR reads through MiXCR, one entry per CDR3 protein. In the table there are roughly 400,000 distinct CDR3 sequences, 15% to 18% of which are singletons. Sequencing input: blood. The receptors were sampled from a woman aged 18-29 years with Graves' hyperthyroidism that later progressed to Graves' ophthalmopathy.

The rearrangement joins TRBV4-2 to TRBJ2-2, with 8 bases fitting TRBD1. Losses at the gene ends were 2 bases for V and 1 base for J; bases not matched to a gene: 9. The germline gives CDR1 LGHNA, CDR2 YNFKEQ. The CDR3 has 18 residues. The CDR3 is CASSQLGSGTGNTGELFF. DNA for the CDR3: TGTGCCAGCAGCCAACTCGGATCCGGGACAGGGAACACCGGGGAGCTGTTTTTT.

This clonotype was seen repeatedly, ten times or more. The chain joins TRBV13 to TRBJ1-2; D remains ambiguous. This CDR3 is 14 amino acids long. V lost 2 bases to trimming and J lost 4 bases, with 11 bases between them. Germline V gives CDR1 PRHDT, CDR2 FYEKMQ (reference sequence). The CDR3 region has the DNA TGTGCCAGCAGCTTAAAATCGTGGGGCTATGGCTACACCTTC. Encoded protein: CASSLKSWGYGYTF.

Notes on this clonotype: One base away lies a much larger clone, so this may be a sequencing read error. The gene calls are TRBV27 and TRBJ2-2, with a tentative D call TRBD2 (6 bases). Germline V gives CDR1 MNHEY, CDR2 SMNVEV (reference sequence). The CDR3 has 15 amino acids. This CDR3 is CAGSLSRGATGELFF. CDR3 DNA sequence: TGTGCCGGCAGTTTATCGCGGGGCGCCACCGGGGAGCTGTTTTTT.

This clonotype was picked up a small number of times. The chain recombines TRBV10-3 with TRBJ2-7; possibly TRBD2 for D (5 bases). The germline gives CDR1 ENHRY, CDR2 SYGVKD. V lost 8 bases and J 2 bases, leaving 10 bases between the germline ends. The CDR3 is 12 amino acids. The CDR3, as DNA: TGTGCCATCGGACCGGGAACCTACGAGCAGTACTTC. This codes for CAIGPGTYEQYF.

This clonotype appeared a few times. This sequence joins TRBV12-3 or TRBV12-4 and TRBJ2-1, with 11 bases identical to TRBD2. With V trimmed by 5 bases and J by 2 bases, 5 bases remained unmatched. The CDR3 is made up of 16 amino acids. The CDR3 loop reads CASSPQTSGAYNEQFF. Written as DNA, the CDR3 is TGTGCCAGCAGTCCGCAGACTAGCGGGGCCTACAATGAGCAGTTCTTC.

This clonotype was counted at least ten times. CDR3 sequence (DNA): TGTGCCAGCACCGGCTGGGGGGGACTAGAAGGTGCCAAAAACATTCAGTACTTC. It translates to CASTGWGGLEGAKNIQYF. The chain joins TRBV28 to TRBJ2-4, with 8 bases matching TRBD2. The CDR3 is made up of 18 amino acids. Trimming at V came to 7 bases and at J to 1 base, leaving 15 bases not matched to a gene. The V gene's germline CDR1 is MDHEN and CDR2 SYDVKM. Supplemented by reference TRBV28 and TRBJ2-4, the full variable domain reads DVKVTQSSRYLVKRTGEKVFLECVQDMDHENMFWYRQDPGLGLRLIYFSYDVKMKEKGDIPEGYSVSREKKERFSLILESASTNQTSMYLCASTGWGGLEGAKNIQYFGAGTRLSVL.

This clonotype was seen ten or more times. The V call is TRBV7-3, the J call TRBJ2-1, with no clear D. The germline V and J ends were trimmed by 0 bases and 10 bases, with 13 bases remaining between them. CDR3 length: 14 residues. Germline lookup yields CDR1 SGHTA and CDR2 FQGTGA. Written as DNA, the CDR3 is TGTGCCAGCAGCTTAACTTCGGACCTCCGGGAGCAGTTCTTC. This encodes CASSLTSDLREQFF.

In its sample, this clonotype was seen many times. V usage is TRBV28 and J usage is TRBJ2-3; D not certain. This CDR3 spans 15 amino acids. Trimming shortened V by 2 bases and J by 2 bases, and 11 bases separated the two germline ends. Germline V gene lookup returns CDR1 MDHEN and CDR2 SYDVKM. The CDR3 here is CASSLPSAHTDTQYF. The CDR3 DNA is TGTGCCAGCAGTTTACCCAGCGCCCACACAGATACGCAGTATTTT.

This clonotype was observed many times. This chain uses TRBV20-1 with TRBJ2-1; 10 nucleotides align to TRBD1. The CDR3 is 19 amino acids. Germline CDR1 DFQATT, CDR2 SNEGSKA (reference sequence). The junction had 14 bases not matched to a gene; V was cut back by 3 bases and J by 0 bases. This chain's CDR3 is CSARGPGQGTLSSYNEQFF. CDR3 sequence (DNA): TGCAGTGCTAGGGGACCGGGACAGGGGACATTGAGCTCCTACAATGAGCAGTTCTTC.

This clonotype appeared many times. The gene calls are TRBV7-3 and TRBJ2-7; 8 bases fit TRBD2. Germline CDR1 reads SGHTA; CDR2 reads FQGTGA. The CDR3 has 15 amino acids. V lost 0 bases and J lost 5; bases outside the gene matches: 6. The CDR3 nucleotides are TGTGCCAGCAGCTTAACTAGCGGGAAGAACAACGAGCAGTACTTC. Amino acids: CASSLTSGKNNEQYF.

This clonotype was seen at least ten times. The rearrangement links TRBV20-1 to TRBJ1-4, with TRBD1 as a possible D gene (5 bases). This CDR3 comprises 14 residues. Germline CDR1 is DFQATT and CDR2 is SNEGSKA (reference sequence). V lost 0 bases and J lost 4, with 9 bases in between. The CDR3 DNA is TGCAGTGCTAGAGATCCCCAGGGTAATGAAAAACTGTTTTTT. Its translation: CSARDPQGNEKLFF.

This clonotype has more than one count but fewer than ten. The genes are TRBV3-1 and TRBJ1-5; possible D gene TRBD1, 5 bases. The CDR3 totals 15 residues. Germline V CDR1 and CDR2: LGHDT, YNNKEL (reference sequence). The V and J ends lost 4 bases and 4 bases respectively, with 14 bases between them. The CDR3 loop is CASSPGRELNQPQHF. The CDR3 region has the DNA TGTGCCAGCAGCCCAGGGCGAGAGTTGAATCAGCCCCAGCATTTT.

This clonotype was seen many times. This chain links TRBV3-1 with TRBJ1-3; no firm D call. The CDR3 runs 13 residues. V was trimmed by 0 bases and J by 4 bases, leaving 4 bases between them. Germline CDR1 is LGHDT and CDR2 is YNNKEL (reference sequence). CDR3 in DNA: TGTGCCAGCAGCCAAGATCTGGGAAACACCATATATTTT. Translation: CASSQDLGNTIYF.

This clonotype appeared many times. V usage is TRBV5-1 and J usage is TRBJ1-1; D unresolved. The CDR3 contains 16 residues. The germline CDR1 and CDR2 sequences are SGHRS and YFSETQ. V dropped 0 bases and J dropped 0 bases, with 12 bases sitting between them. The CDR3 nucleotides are TGCGCCAGCAGCTTGGGAGGTCTGGGCCTGAACACTGAAGCTTTCTTT. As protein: CASSLGGLGLNTEAFF.

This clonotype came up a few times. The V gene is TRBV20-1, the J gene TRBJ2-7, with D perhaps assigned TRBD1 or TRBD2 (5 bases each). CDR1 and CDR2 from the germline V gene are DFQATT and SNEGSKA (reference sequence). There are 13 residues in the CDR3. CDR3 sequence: CSPSAGRSWEQYF. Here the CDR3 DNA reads TGCTCCCCGTCCGCAGGGAGATCGTGGGAGCAGTACTTC.

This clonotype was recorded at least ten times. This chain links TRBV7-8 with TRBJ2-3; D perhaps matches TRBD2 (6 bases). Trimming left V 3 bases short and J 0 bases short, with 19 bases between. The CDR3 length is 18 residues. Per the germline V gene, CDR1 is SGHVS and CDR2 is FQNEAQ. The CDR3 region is CASSFDSFLASSTDTQYF. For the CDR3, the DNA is TGTGCCAGCAGCTTCGACTCGTTCCTAGCGTCTAGCACAGATACGCAGTATTTT.

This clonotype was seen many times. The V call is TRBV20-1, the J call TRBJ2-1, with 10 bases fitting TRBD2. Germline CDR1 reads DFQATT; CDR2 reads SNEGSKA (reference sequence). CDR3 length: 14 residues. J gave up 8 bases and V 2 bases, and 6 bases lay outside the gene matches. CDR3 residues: CSARLAGVMHEQFF. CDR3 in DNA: TGCAGTGCTAGACTAGCGGGAGTGATGCATGAGCAGTTCTTC.

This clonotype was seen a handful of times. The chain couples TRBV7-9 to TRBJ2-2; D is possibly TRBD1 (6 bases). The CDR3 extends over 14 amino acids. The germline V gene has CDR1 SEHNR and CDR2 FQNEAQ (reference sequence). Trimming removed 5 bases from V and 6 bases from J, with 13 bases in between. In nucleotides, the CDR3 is TGTGCCAGCAGCCCACAGGGCTGGGCCGGGGAGCTGTTTTTT. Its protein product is CASSPQGWAGELFF.

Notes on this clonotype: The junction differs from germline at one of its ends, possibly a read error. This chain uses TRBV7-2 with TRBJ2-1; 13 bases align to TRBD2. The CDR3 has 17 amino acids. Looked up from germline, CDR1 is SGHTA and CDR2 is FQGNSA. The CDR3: CANSPWTSGSSYNEQFF. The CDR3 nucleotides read TGTGCCAACAGCCCCTGGACTAGCGGGAGCTCCTACAATGAGCAGTTCTTC.

The CDR3 protein is CADRIGETQYF. The CDR3 coding sequence is TGTGCCGACCGAATCGGAGAGACCCAGTACTTC. The rearrangement joins TRBV27 to TRBJ2-5; D ambiguous. The V end lost 11 bases, the J end lost 4 bases, and 11 bases lay between the germline ends. Germline V gene data show CDR1 as MNHEY and CDR2 as SMNVEV (reference sequence). The CDR3 length is 11 residues.